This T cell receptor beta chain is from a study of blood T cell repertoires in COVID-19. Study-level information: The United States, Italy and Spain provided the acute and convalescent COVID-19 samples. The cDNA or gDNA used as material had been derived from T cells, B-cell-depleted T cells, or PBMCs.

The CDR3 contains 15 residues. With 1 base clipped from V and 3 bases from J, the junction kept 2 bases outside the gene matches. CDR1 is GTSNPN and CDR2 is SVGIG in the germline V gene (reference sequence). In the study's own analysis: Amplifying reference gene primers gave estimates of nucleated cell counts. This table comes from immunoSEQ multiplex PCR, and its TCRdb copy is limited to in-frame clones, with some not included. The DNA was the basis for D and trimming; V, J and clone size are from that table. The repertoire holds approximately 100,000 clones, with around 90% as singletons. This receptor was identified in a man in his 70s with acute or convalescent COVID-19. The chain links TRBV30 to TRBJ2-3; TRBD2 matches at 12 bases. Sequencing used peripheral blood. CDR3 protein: CAWSAGLAGTDTQYF. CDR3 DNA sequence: TGTGCCTGGAGTGCCGGACTAGCGGGGACAGATACGCAGTATTTT.